Detailed here is one T cell receptor beta chain. This sample is drawn from a study of CD8 T cells in ankylosing spondylitis. TCRdb passed the 5' RACE reads through MiXCR, listing each CDR3 protein once. The sample holds a few hundred thousand distinct CDR3 sequences, less than 25% seen once. Sequenced: blood, either unsorted or a sorted T cell fraction (not recorded which). The receptor comes from a female donor with ankylosing spondylitis or in good health (not recorded which).

This chain's CDR3 is CATEGRERLWQFF. For the CDR3, the DNA is TGTGCCACGGAGGGGCGGGAGAGGTTGTGGCAGTTCTTC. This sequence joins TRBV19 and TRBJ2-1; 7 bases are a match to TRBD2. This CDR3 is 13 amino acids long. The germline CDR1 and CDR2 sequences are LNHDA and SQIVND (reference sequence). V dropped 10 bases and J dropped 12; count of bases not matched to a gene: 15.